This T cell receptor (beta chain) stems from a study of OX40 agonist ivuxolimab in advanced cancers. Study-wide findings and caveats: At 0.1 to 3.0 mg/kg and by week 6, CD4+ and CD8+ T cells in the blood had expanded clonally.

Comments on this clone: Its antigen remains unidentified.

The V and J ends lost 3 bases and 4 bases, in that order; junction bases with no gene match: 13. This CDR3 is built from 18 residues. Germline V gene lookup returns CDR1 LNHNV and CDR2 YYDKDF (reference sequence). Sequencing used immunoSEQ multiplex PCR; TCRdb keeps in-frame clones, though not all of them. The sample includes tens of thousands of clones, approximately 81% of them seen just once. The chain employs TRBV15 and TRBJ2-2, with TRBD1 identical over 8 bases. Sequences were derived from CD4+ or CD8+ T cells sorted from blood, sampled in a trial of the OX40 agonist ivuxolimab. This sequence originates from an adult with an advanced solid tumor such as melanoma, head and neck, liver or kidney cancer. The CDR3 loop reads CATSSPFPGQEVTGELFF. CDR3 in DNA: TGTGCCACCAGCAGTCCCTTCCCGGGACAGGAGGTCACCGGGGAGCTGTTTTTT.